The 10 T cell receptor beta chains given below trace back to one sample, sequenced in a study of blood T cells in healthy people across ages. A second PCR, run for roughly 7 to 11 cycles, used a sample-barcoded 5' primer plus a J-beta primer mix. A single record per CDR3 protein comes from TCRdb applying MiXCR to the 5' RACE reads. The sample has 700,000 to 900,000 distinct CDR3 sequences, 25% to 30% seen once. A further study also used this sample, focusing on T cells of mothers and their children.

The sequenced sample consisted of blood. These receptors came from a boy aged 5-17 years in good health.

This clonotype appeared a few times. The junction differs from germline at one of its ends, possibly a read error. The chain has TRBV5-1 and TRBJ2-7; a possible D gene is TRBD2 (6 bases). Germline CDR1 reads SGHRS; CDR2 reads YFSETQ. This CDR3 has 14 amino acids. The CDR3 coding sequence is TGTGCCAGCAGCCTGGAGGGCAACTCCTACGAGCAGTACTTC. Translated, it gives CASSLEGNSYEQYF.

This clonotype was seen repeatedly, ten times or more. This chain joins TRBV12-3 or TRBV12-4 and TRBJ2-3; maybe TRBD1 (6 bases). The CDR3 spans 15 residues. V was shortened by 6 bases and J by 2 bases, with 15 bases between the two germline ends. The CDR3 DNA follows: TGTGCCAGCAGCCAGGACAGCCCGTACACAGATACGCAGTATTTT. Protein sequence: CASSQDSPYTDTQYF.

The chain is built from TRBV12-3 or TRBV12-4 and TRBJ1-1; D unresolved. There are 11 residues in the CDR3. The V and J ends lost 6 bases and 8 bases respectively, with 10 bases between them. CDR3 in DNA: TGTGCCAGCAGCTGGACGGGGGAAGCTTTCTTT. Residues: CASSWTGEAFF.

The V call is TRBV2, the J call TRBJ2-7, with D possibly TRBD2 on 5 matching bases. This CDR3 region has 13 residues. With 7 bases removed from V and 2 bases from J, the gap between germline ends came to 12 bases. The germline CDR1 and CDR2 sequences are SNHLY and FYNNEI. Here the CDR3 reads CASTPEETYEQYF. Here the CDR3 DNA reads TGTGCCAGCACCCCGGAGGAAACCTACGAGCAGTACTTC. The full variable domain, with the rest looked up from reference TRBV2 and TRBJ2-7, is EPEVTQTPSHQVTQMGQEVILRCVPISNHLYFYWYRQILGQKVEFLVSFYNNEISEKSEIFDDQFSVERPDGSNFTLKIRSTKLEDSAMYFCASTPEETYEQYFGPGTRLTVT.

This clonotype was detected only once. This sequence joins TRBV2 and TRBJ2-7, with no clear D. Germline CDR1 and CDR2: SNHLY and FYNNEI. The CDR3 loop spans 11 amino acids. V lost 7 bases and J 3 bases, leaving 7 bases between the germline ends. The CDR3 is CASTPFYEQYF. The DNA of the CDR3 is TGTGCCAGCACCCCCTTCTACGAGCAGTACTTC.

This clonotype was picked up a small number of times. The chain couples TRBV6-1 to TRBJ2-5, with TRBD2 identical over 7 bases. Gene TRBJ2-1 matches the end of the DNA better, so the J call may be wrong. Germline assignment: CDR1 MNHNS and CDR2 SASEGT. CDR3 length equals 16 residues. The CDR3 region is CASMPTGTTVGNEQFF. The CDR3 nucleotides are TGTGCCAGCATGCCAACCGGGACTACTGTAGGCAATGAGCAGTTCTTC.

This clonotype was seen only a few times. The chain carries TRBV28 and TRBJ2-3; TRBD1 matches at 8 bases. Germline CDR1 MDHEN, CDR2 SYDVKM. The CDR3 runs 18 residues. J lost 2 bases, V lost 5 bases, and 15 bases had no gene match. CDR3: CASSVTQKTGEDTDTQYF. The CDR3 region has the DNA TGTGCCAGCAGTGTCACCCAAAAGACAGGGGAGGACACAGATACGCAGTATTTT.

The rearrangement joins TRBV5-1 to TRBJ2-1, with TRBD2 identical over 10 bases. The CDR3 has 15 amino acids. Trimming at V came to 0 bases and at J to 7 bases, leaving 4 bases not matched to a gene. Per germline, CDR1 SGHRS and CDR2 YFSETQ. In DNA form, the CDR3 reads TGCGCCAGCAGCTTGGCAGCGGGGGGGCTGAATGAGCAGTTCTTC. It is translated as CASSLAAGGLNEQFF.

Only a few counts were recorded for this clonotype. CDR3 region: CSVQPGHGNEKLFF. CDR3 DNA: TGCAGCGTTCAGCCGGGACACGGTAATGAAAAACTGTTTTTT. The chain links TRBV29-1 to TRBJ1-4; maybe TRBD1 (6 bases). The CDR3 extends over 14 amino acids. V was trimmed by 5 bases and J by 4 bases, leaving 14 bases between them. Germline assignment: CDR1 SQVTM and CDR2 ANQGSEA. Filled out from reference TRBV29-1 and TRBJ1-4, the complete variable domain reads SAVISQKPSRDICQRGTSLTIQCQVDSQVTMMFWYRQQPGQSLTLIATANQGSEATYESGFVIDKFPISRPNLTFSTLTVSNMSPEDSSIYLCSVQPGHGNEKLFFGSGTQLSVL.

The V call is TRBV7-9, the J call TRBJ2-5; TRBD1 is a possible D gene (5 bases). Germline loops: CDR1 SEHNR, CDR2 FQNEAQ (reference sequence). The CDR3 length is 13 residues. Trimming removed 5 bases at V and 5 bases at J, with 12 bases between. In nucleotides, the CDR3 is TGTGCCAGCAGCCGTAGCAGGGATGAGACCCAGTACTTC. It is translated as CASSRSRDETQYF.